The source of this T cell receptor beta chain is a study of CD8+ T cells in alopecia areata listed by TCRdb under 2018. With respect to the entire study: The treated patients, all with moderate-to-severe alopecia areata, were enrolled in an open-label pilot trial of oral tofacitinib given at 5 to 10 mg twice daily. immunoSEQ multiplex PCR using 35 Vbeta forward primers and 13 Jbeta reverse primers was used to amplify TCRbeta CDR3 regions. RNA came from the PAXgene miRNA kit for fixed scalp, the miRNeasy kit for PBMCs, and the RNeasy kit for mouse skin. The study used high-throughput TCRbeta sequencing to examine T cell clonal expansion in alopecia areata, in both the C3H/HeJ mouse model and human patients. Biopsies were taken from tofacitinib-treated patients at baseline and at 4 and 24 weeks of treatment, and a later scalp biopsy was taken in several of the tofacitinib-treated patients. In treated patients, disease severity was measured using the SALT score, which gives the percentage of scalp surface area affected. Scalp tissue and sorted CD4+ and CD8+ peripheral blood T cells from patchy and totalis/universalis alopecia areata patients and from healthy controls were covered by human TCRbeta sequencing. Scalp clonality was compared across normal scalp (n=4), patchy alopecia areata scalp (n=8), and alopecia totalis/universalis scalp (n=8). Tofacitinib was given for 6 to 18 months, followed by 6 months of follow-up off drug to assess delayed response and recurrence.

About this clone: What antigen it recognizes has not been identified. Base qualities are not recorded, but no much larger clone differs from it by a single base.

Taken from cysteine to phenylalanine, the CDR3 has 12 residues. The DNA shown is the 36-base CDR3, in frame from base 1. V and J are trimmed by 5 bases and 9 bases, and the gene matches miss 7 bases of the junction. The germline V gene (reference sequence) provides CDR1 GTSNPN and CDR2 SVGIG. Library method: the immunoSEQ multiplex PCR assay. To provide template for TCR sequencing, every sample had RNA extracted and reverse transcribed into cDNA. First-strand cDNA was synthesized using SuperScript III with a 2:1 mix of oligo-dT and random hexamers. A synthetic immune receptor repertoire was used to gauge amplification bias, and whatever bias remained was removed computationally. The paper's data handling went like this. Raw reads were preprocessed to remove errors, and CDR3 was defined according to IMGT conventions as the region from the conserved cysteine to phenylalanine. To get clonality, Shannon entropy was normalized by log2 of the number of productive unique TCRs and the result was subtracted from 1. Whether each scalp clone was CD4 or CD8 was inferred by checking scalp TCRbeta sequences against the CD4 and CD8 repertoires from sorted blood. What TCRdb holds here is the immuneACCESS table cut down to in-frame rearrangements. Part of the clones is not present; checked against another copy, under half of the missing clones reflect an unresolved V gene, and the others are unexplained. V, J and clone size are those of that table, while D and trimming were read from the DNA. The sample table shows some 200,000 clones, and under 75% are seen once. The top ten constitute around 1.4% of the sample.

The time point label for this specimen denotes: around 28 days on oral tofacitinib. In light of the paper, this sample's treatment or condition label describes: oral pan-JAK inhibitor, 5-10 mg twice daily. Lesional scalp punch biopsies and peripheral blood were collected from alopecia areata patients. After PBMCs were isolated by density centrifugation and stained for CD3, CD4 and CD8, a FACSAria was used to sort CD4+ and CD8+ T cells. What the work shows at the level of the full study, not this receptor alone: The treated cohort was small, with a single nonresponder, so links between baseline CD8+ expansion and response need larger studies. Tofacitinib significantly decreased scalp clonality and the number of expanded CD8+ clones among the top 100 scalp clones. Compared with normal scalp, lesional scalp had higher clonality and more expanded CD8+ clones, particularly in alopecia totalis/universalis, a pattern that suggests antigenic drive. Resident alphabeta T cells in normal human skin are also sequenced, complicating scalp TCR repertoire analysis, unlike mouse skin dominated by gammadelta T cells. During tofacitinib treatment, many expanded lesional clones stuck around in both scalp and blood, and this persistence may partly explain why relapse happens after treatment is stopped. Shared TCR sequences between patients were less evident than in mice, which may be partly attributable to HLA diversity in the patient population.

Here the sequenced sample was CD4+ T cells sorted from blood, taken at week 4, from a patient treated with tofacitinib. The receptor comes from a human donor with alopecia areata. The receptor chain draws on TRBV30 and TRBJ1-2; a stretch of 9 junction bases matches TRBD1. The bases are TGTGCCTGGGGAGACAGGGGGGAGAGCTACACCTTC. Its amino acids are CAWGDRGESYTF.